This is a list of T cell receptor beta chains from one sample in a study of fetal regulatory T cell absence and autoimmunity. Repertoires were generated with immunoSEQ multiplex PCR, while TCRdb's copy carries only in-frame clones and drops some. This sample carries 85,000 to 100,000 clones, about two thirds of them seen once, and the ten largest clones take 2%. What was sequenced was pancreas tissue. The receptors shown here come from a male donor with IPEX syndrome. CDR3s include the opening cysteine and the closing phenylalanine or tryptophan. Each record gives: V gene, CDR3 protein.

V: TRBV6-5; CDR3: CASRGTSGRNEQFF
V: TRBV9; CDR3: CASSVGHSSYEQYF
V: TRBV7-2; CDR3: CASSRTSGGRYEQYF
V: TRBV19; CDR3: CATAGSSGNTIYF
V: TRBV7-9; CDR3: CASSWRGGTEAFF
V: TRBV4-2; CDR3: CASSQPHGMLEDTQYF
V: TRBV2; CDR3: CASGTPWSSYEQYF
V: TRBV5-8; CDR3: CASSLDRNYGYTF
V: TRBV5-1; CDR3: CASSLVRGGAISYNEQFF
V: TRBV6-5; CDR3: CASSYFRGYNEQFF
V: TRBV7-8; CDR3: CASSPLSYEQYF
V: TRBV6-5; CDR3: CASSSLWGYNEQFF
V: TRBV25-1; CDR3: CASSEFGRETQYF
V: TRBV28; CDR3: CASRGGPPSYEQYF
V: TRBV5-1; CDR3: CASSLEGWGNQPQHF
V: TRBV7-2; CDR3: CASSWTGRDQPQHF
V: TRBV7-2; CDR3: CASSVINEQFF
V: TRBV12-5; CDR3: CASGLWGNTIYF
V: TRBV7-9; CDR3: CASSLAGPGGYTF
V: TRBV7-2; CDR3: CASSRRQGAMGYEQYF
V: TRBV7-2; CDR3: CASSLGWNRDTQYF
V: TRBV9; CDR3: CASSPIPQGLGVGLSEAFF
V: TRBV7-2; CDR3: CASSLALRVGGQGRYRYGYTF
V: TRBV10-3; CDR3: CAISTGLRAEAFF
V: TRBV4-3; CDR3: CASSQDGTGFDEQFF
V: TRBV19; CDR3: CASSSRTVSTDTQYF
V: TRBV7-8; CDR3: CASSPSWTGGGLFF
V: TRBV27; CDR3: CASSPRDTRSRFYGYTF
V: TRBV27; CDR3: CASSRQGASGLYQETQYF
V: TRBV7-9; CDR3: CASSLTGYTEAFF
V: TRBV27; CDR3: CASSLGLAGFNEQFF
V: TRBV6-6; CDR3: CASSYWAHPSGNTIYF